These 27 T cell receptor beta chains were sequenced from one sample in a study of blood T cell repertoires in COVID-19. Sequenced by immunoSEQ multiplex PCR; TCRdb stores in-frame clones only, minus some. This sample has nearly 200,000 clones, with roughly 90% found just once. The sample taken for sequencing was PBMCs or T cells enriched from blood (not recorded which). These receptors originate from a woman between 18 and 29 years old who had recovered from COVID-19.

As regards this clone: Other DNA sequences in the sample encode the same CDR3. This sequence joins TRBV3-1 (or the pseudogene TRBV3-2) and TRBJ1-1; possibly TRBD1 for D (5 bases). V was pared by 0 bases and J by 8 bases, with 7 bases between. Germline V CDR1 and CDR2: LGHDT, YNNKEL (reference sequence). The CDR3 sequence is 12 residues long. DNA of the CDR3: TGTGCCAGCAGCCAAGAGGGGGGAGAAGCTTTCTTT. Its translation: CASSQEGGEAFF.

The chain combines TRBV29-1 with TRBJ1-1; 9 bases align to TRBD1. The germline V gene encodes CDR1 SQVTM and CDR2 ANQGSEA. Germline trimming cut 3 bases from V and 8 bases from J; bases unmatched to any gene: 7. This CDR3 spans 13 amino acids. CDR3 coding DNA: TGCAGCGTTGAGCGGACAGGGGATGTCGAAGCTTTCTTT. It encodes CSVERTGDVEAFF.

This chain joins TRBV5-6 and TRBJ1-1; TRBD1 is a possible D gene (6 bases). Germline V CDR1 and CDR2: SGHDT, YYEEEE. The CDR3 has 13 amino acids. V lost 2 bases to trimming and J lost 4 bases, with 9 bases between them. For the CDR3, the DNA is TGTGCCAGCAGCTTTGGGGGCATCACTGAAGCTTTCTTT. It encodes CASSFGGITEAFF.

The CDR3 region is CASSLPPGTGYNEQYF. The CDR3 DNA sequence: TGTGCCAGTAGTCTCCCACCCGGGACAGGGTACAACGAGCAGTACTTC. This chain uses TRBV19 with TRBJ2-7; 9 positions agree with TRBD1. The CDR3 contains 16 residues. J lost 5 bases, V lost 5 bases, and 13 bases had no gene match. CDR1 is LNHDA, CDR2 SQIVND, per germline (reference sequence).

The chain is built from TRBV14 and TRBJ2-7; D not resolved. The CDR3 totals 13 residues. Trimming stripped 3 bases from V and 0 bases from J, with 6 bases between. Germline V gene data show CDR1 as SGHDN and CDR2 as FVKESK. Here the CDR3 reads CASSHPYSYEQYF. CDR3 sequence (DNA): TGTGCCAGCAGCCATCCCTACTCCTACGAGCAGTACTTC.

This rearrangement joins TRBV29-1 to TRBJ2-5; D is perhaps TRBD2 (6 bases). Trimming stripped 6 bases from V and 5 bases from J, with 16 bases between. CDR1 and CDR2 from the germline V gene are SQVTM and ANQGSEA. CDR3 length equals 13 residues. The CDR3 sequence is CSVGAAEGETQYF. DNA for the CDR3: TGCAGCGTAGGGGCGGCGGAGGGGGAGACCCAGTACTTC.

This clone was seen only once. V is TRBV30 and J is TRBJ1-2, with a tentative D call TRBD1 (6 bases). The CDR3 has 16 residues. Germline V gives CDR1 GTSNPN, CDR2 SVGIG (reference sequence). Trimming took off 3 bases at V and 2 bases at J, with 19 bases between the two ends. The CDR3 loop reads CAWRQTPTTGNYGYTF. For the CDR3, the DNA is TGTGCCTGGAGGCAAACCCCTACGACAGGAAACTATGGCTACACCTTC.

V and J are TRBV18 and TRBJ1-5, with D perhaps matching TRBD1 (5 bases). Germline-derived CDR1 and CDR2 are KGHSH and LQKENI. V lost 4 bases and J lost 6, with 13 bases in between. The CDR3 loop spans 14 amino acids. The CDR3 sequence: CASSQNRFGQPQHF. Here the CDR3 DNA reads TGTGCCAGCTCACAAAACAGGTTCGGTCAGCCCCAGCATTTT.

The chain links TRBV9 to TRBJ2-1; 12 positions match TRBD2. Germline CDR1 is SGDLS and CDR2 is YYNGEE. There are 15 residues in the CDR3. Trimming removed 4 bases from V and 4 bases from J; junction bases left unmatched: 3. CDR3 coding DNA: TGTGCCAGCAGCCCCGGGACTAGCGGGTACAATGAGCAGTTCTTC. It is translated as CASSPGTSGYNEQFF. The full variable domain, with the rest looked up from reference TRBV9 and TRBJ2-1, is DSGVTQTPKHLITATGQRVTLRCSPRSGDLSVYWYQQSLDQGLQFLIQYYNGEERAKGNILERFSAQQFPDLHSELNLSSLELGDSALYFCASSPGTSGYNEQFFGPGTRLTVL.

The chain joins TRBV28 to TRBJ2-4; 11 bases are a match to TRBD2. Germline loops: CDR1 MDHEN, CDR2 SYDVKM. J lost 0 bases, V lost 3 bases, and 13 bases had no gene match. This CDR3 comprises 20 residues. CDR3: CASSFPLAGGSTIAKNIQYF. CDR3 DNA sequence: TGTGCCAGCAGTTTCCCCCTAGCGGGGGGATCCACAATAGCCAAAAACATTCAGTACTTC.

The chain carries TRBV2 and TRBJ2-1, with 9 bases matching TRBD2. V shed 7 bases, J shed 6 bases, and the junction held 10 bases outside the gene matches. CDR3 length: 15 residues. Germline V CDR1 and CDR2: SNHLY, FYNNEI. The chain's CDR3 is CASKKGGGAFNEQFF. CDR3 coding DNA: TGTGCCAGCAAAAAGGGCGGGGGGGCATTCAATGAGCAGTTCTTC.

The rearrangement joins TRBV2 to TRBJ1-3; 7 nucleotides agree with TRBD1. The germline gives CDR1 SNHLY, CDR2 FYNNEI. J was trimmed by 0 bases and V by 6 bases; bases with no gene match: 2. CDR3 length equals 14 residues. The CDR3 protein is CASRGQVSGNTIYF. DNA for the CDR3: TGTGCCAGCAGAGGACAGGTCTCTGGAAACACCATATATTTT.

This chain uses TRBV5-1 with TRBJ1-1; 8 nucleotides align to TRBD1. This CDR3 region has 15 residues. Looked up from germline, CDR1 is SGHRS and CDR2 is YFSETQ. Germline trimming cut 4 bases from V and 1 base from J; bases unmatched to any gene: 6. Here the CDR3 reads CASSHPDRENTEAFF. CDR3 coding DNA: TGCGCCAGCAGCCACCCGGACAGGGAGAACACTGAAGCTTTCTTT. The variable domain in full, with the rest retrieved from reference TRBV5-1 and TRBJ1-1, is KAGVTQTPRYLIKTRGQQVTLSCSPISGHRSVSWYQQTPGQGLQFLFEYFSETQRNKGNFPGRFSGRQFSNSRSEMNVSTLELGDSALYLCASSHPDRENTEAFFGQGTRLTVV.

In this sample, this clone turned up once. The chain has TRBV7-9 and TRBJ2-1; 7 bases fit TRBD2. The junction had 15 bases not matched to a gene; V was cut back by 5 bases and J by 8 bases. CDR1 is SEHNR, CDR2 FQNEAQ, per germline (reference sequence). This CDR3 contains 16 residues. The CDR3 nucleotides are TGTGCCAGCAGCCCCCCCAATGGACTAGTCTCCGATGAGCAGTTCTTC. It specifies CASSPPNGLVSDEQFF.

The chain joins TRBV12-3 or TRBV12-4 to TRBJ2-7; 7 bases align to TRBD2. Trimming cost V 6 bases and J 2 bases; bases outside gene matches: 4. This CDR3 is built from 13 residues. The CDR3, as DNA: TGTGCCAGCAGCCAGGGACTACCCTACGAGCAGTACTTC. Its translation: CASSQGLPYEQYF.

The chain carries TRBV5-1 and TRBJ1-6; D is unresolved. CDR3 size: 14 residues. Germline V gene lookup returns CDR1 SGHRS and CDR2 YFSETQ. V was shortened by 0 bases and J by 7 bases, with 8 bases between the two germline ends. CDR3 nucleotide sequence: TGCGCCAGCAGCTTGGCGGCGGAGAATTCACCCCTCCACTTT. Translation gives CASSLAAENSPLHF.

The genes are TRBV28 and TRBJ1-1, with D unresolved. The CDR3 is made up of 15 amino acids. The V gene's germline CDR1 is MDHEN and CDR2 SYDVKM. The V gene lost 5 bases and the J gene lost 4 bases, with 17 bases spanning the gap. CDR3 in amino acids: CASSRAREISTEAFF. In nucleotides, the CDR3 is TGTGCCAGCAGTCGGGCCCGGGAAATCAGCACTGAAGCTTTCTTT.

The chain recombines TRBV15 with TRBJ1-4; D is perhaps TRBD1 (5 bases). This CDR3 has 17 amino acids. Germline values: CDR1 LNHNV, CDR2 YYDKDF (reference sequence). V dropped 2 bases and J dropped 0 bases, with 13 bases sitting between them. The CDR3 coding sequence is TGTGCCACCAGCAGATGGGGCAGCAGTGCAACTAATGAAAAACTGTTTTTT. Amino acids: CATSRWGSSATNEKLFF.

The chain joins TRBV7-8 to TRBJ2-5; the D gene is possibly TRBD2 (5 bases). There are 15 residues in the CDR3. V was shortened by 5 bases and J by 5 bases, with 18 bases between the two germline ends. Germline assignment: CDR1 SGHVS and CDR2 FQNEAQ. CDR3 nucleotides: TGTGCCAGCAGCACTCACTACTTACCGGGGGAGACCCAGTACTTC. It translates to CASSTHYLPGETQYF. The full variable domain, rest sourced from reference TRBV7-8 and TRBJ2-5, is GAGVSQSPRYKVAKRGQDVALRCDPISGHVSLFWYQQALGQGPEFLTYFQNEAQLDKSGLPSDRFFAERPEGSVSTLKIQRTQQEDSAVYLCASSTHYLPGETQYFGPGTRLLVL.

The rearrangement links TRBV23-1 to TRBJ1-1, with D perhaps matching TRBD1 (6 bases). TRBV23-1 is labeled an ORF, and its function is uncertain. This CDR3 is 13 amino acids long. Trimming pared 6 bases from V and 6 bases from J, leaving 14 bases between. CDR3 residues: CASRPLQGAEAFF. CDR3 DNA: TGCGCCAGCAGACCATTACAGGGCGCTGAAGCTTTCTTT.

The rearrangement uses TRBV11-1 and TRBJ1-2, with TRBD1 matching 9 bases. The CDR3 contains 15 residues. Germline lookup yields CDR1 SGHAT and CDR2 FQDESV (reference sequence). V was pared by 3 bases and J by 7 bases, with 9 bases of the junction left unmatched. The CDR3 spells CASSFTGGDFGGYTF. The CDR3 nucleotides are TGTGCCAGCAGCTTTACAGGGGGCGATTTTGGTGGCTACACCTTC.

The rearrangement joins TRBV28 to TRBJ2-7; 9 nucleotides agree with TRBD1. CDR1 and CDR2 (germline): MDHEN, SYDVKM. The CDR3 extends over 15 amino acids. V gave up 2 bases and J gave up 8 bases; unmatched junction bases: 10. The CDR3: CASSLPGTGISKQYF. The CDR3, as DNA: TGTGCCAGCAGTTTACCCGGGACAGGGATATCCAAGCAGTACTTC.

This sequence joins TRBV10-3 and TRBJ2-3; a possible D gene is TRBD2 (5 bases). Trimming took off 0 bases at V and 6 bases at J, with 16 bases between the two ends. The CDR3 contains 16 residues. The germline CDR1 and CDR2 sequences are ENHRY and SYGVKD. CDR3 nucleotides: TGTGCCATCAGTGAGTCTCAGAGAAATTGGGAGGATACGCAGTATTTT. As protein: CAISESQRNWEDTQYF.

This clone turned up a few times. This chain joins TRBV2 and TRBJ1-2, with TRBD1 matching over 7 bases. V shed 5 bases, J shed 0 bases, and the junction held 3 bases outside the gene matches. The CDR3 totals 14 residues. Germline lookup yields CDR1 SNHLY and CDR2 FYNNEI. The CDR3 reads CASSRTGANYGYTF. The CDR3 coding sequence is TGTGCCAGCAGTAGGACAGGAGCTAACTATGGCTACACCTTC.

The CDR3 is CASSESGIATEAFF. As DNA, the CDR3 is TGTGCCAGCAGTGAATCAGGGATAGCCACTGAAGCTTTCTTT. The chain is built from TRBV2 and TRBJ1-1; tentatively, D is TRBD1 (5 bases). CDR1 is SNHLY and CDR2 is FYNNEI in the germline V gene. There are 14 residues in the CDR3. V gave up 2 bases and J gave up 4 bases, with 11 bases separating them. Full variable domain (missing parts from reference TRBV2 and TRBJ1-1): EPEVTQTPSHQVTQMGQEVILRCVPISNHLYFYWYRQILGQKVEFLVSFYNNEISEKSEIFDDQFSVERPDGSNFTLKIRSTKLEDSAMYFCASSESGIATEAFFGQGTRLTVV.

The chain uses TRBV10-3 and TRBJ1-1, with D possibly being TRBD1 (5 bases). Trimming took 0 bases from V and 1 from J, leaving 6 bases between them. The length of the CDR3 is 14 residues. The germline V gene encodes CDR1 ENHRY and CDR2 SYGVKD. Here the CDR3 reads CAISESGANTEAFF. The CDR3, as DNA: TGTGCCATCAGTGAGTCAGGGGCGAACACTGAAGCTTTCTTT.

J is TRBJ2-1 and V is TRBV24-1; D may be TRBD2 (7 bases). Trimming removed 3 bases at V and 8 bases at J, with 22 bases between. The germline gives CDR1 KGHDR, CDR2 SFDVKD. CDR3 length equals 17 residues. CDR3 region: CATSDPPIGGLPDEQFF. The CDR3 coding sequence is TGTGCCACCAGTGATCCTCCTATCGGGGGGCTCCCCGATGAGCAGTTCTTC.